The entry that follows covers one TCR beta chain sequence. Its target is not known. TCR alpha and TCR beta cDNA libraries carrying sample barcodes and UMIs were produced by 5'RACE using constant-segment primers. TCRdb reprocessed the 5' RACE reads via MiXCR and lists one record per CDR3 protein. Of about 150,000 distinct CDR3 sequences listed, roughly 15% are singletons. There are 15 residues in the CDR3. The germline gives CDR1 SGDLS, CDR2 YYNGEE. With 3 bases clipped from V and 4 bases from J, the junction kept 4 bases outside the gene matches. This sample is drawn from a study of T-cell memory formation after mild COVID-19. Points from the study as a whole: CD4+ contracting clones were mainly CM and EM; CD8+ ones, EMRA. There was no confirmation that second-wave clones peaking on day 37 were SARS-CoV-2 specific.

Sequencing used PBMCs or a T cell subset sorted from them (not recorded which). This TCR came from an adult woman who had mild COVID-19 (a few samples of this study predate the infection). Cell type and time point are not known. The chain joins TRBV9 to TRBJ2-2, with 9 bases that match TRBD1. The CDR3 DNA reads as TGTGCCAGCAGCGACGGGACAGGGAGCACCGGGGAGCTGTTTTTT. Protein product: CASSDGTGSTGELFF.